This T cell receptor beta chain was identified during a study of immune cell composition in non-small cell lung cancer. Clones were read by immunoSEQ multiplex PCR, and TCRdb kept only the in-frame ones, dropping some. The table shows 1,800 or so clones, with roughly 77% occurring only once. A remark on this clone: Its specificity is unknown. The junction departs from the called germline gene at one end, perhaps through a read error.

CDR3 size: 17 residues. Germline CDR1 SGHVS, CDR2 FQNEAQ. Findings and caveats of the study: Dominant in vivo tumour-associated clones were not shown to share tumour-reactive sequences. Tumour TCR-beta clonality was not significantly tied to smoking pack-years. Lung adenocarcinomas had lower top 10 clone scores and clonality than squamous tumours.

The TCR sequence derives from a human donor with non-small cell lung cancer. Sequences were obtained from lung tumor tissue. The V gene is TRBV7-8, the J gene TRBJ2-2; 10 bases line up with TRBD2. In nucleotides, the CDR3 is TGTGCCAGCAGCTTTCGAGCGGGAGGGCCGAAGACCGGGGAGCTGTTTTTT. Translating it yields CASSFRAGGPKTGELFF.